The rows below give T cell receptor beta chains drawn from one sample of a study of human T cells and chemical hapten exposure. A single record per CDR3 protein comes from TCRdb applying MiXCR to the RACE reads. Here the sample spans tens of thousands of distinct CDR3 sequences, about a tenth being singletons. The sample was whole blood, taken in connection with sensitization to the hapten diphenylcyclopropenone (DPC). The receptors originated from a woman aged 45-65 years with alopecia areata. Some clones in this sample may be carry-over from other donors' samples. The CDR3 runs from the conserved cysteine through the conserved F or W. The D gene is left open where the match is weak. Not all rows give a size; the values are once, few, many and, for expanded clones, a class.

D gene: NA
J gene: TRBJ2-3
clone size: few
V gene: TRBV6-5
CDR3 DNA: TGTGCCAGCAGTTACTCGACCGACACAGATACGCAGTATTTT
CDR3 protein: CASSYSTDTDTQYF

D gene: NA
J gene: TRBJ1-5
clone size: NA
V gene: TRBV27
CDR3 DNA: TGTGCCAGCAGTTTCGGGGGAAGCAATCAGCCCCAGCATTTT
CDR3 protein: CASSFGGSNQPQHF

D gene: TRBD1
J gene: TRBJ2-7
clone size: once
V gene: TRBV20-1
CDR3 DNA: TGCAGTGCTAGAGGGGACAGAAACTCCCTCAACAACTACGAGCAGTACTTC
CDR3 protein: CSARGDRNSLNNYEQYF

D gene: TRBD1
J gene: TRBJ1-3
clone size: many
V gene: TRBV11-2
CDR3 DNA: TGTGCCAGCAGCACCCACAGGGGCGGAAACACCATATATTTT
CDR3 protein: CASSTHRGGNTIYF

D gene: NA
J gene: TRBJ1-2
clone size: few
V gene: TRBV29-1
CDR3 DNA: TGCAGCGTCAGGAAGCAGGGGCTTGGCTACACCTTC
CDR3 protein: CSVRKQGLGYTF

D gene: NA
J gene: TRBJ2-3
clone size: many
V gene: TRBV29-1
CDR3 DNA: TGCAGCGTTGATTGGAGGGGGCCGCAGTATTTT
CDR3 protein: CSVDWRGPQYF

D gene: NA
J gene: TRBJ2-5
clone size: NA
V gene: TRBV9
CDR3 DNA: TGTGCCAGCAGCGCCGGGACTCCTAAAGAGACCCAGTACTTC
CDR3 protein: CASSAGTPKETQYF

D gene: TRBD1
J gene: TRBJ2-7
clone size: NA
V gene: TRBV6-5
CDR3 DNA: TGTGCCAGCAGTCTGCGGACAGGGGGACCCTACGAGCAGTACTTC
CDR3 protein: CASSLRTGGPYEQYF

D gene: TRBD2
J gene: TRBJ2-3
clone size: many
V gene: TRBV20-1
CDR3 DNA: TGCAGTGGGTCCCTAGCGGGAGGGCGGGGCACAGATACGCAGTATTTT
CDR3 protein: CSGSLAGGRGTDTQYF

D gene: NA
J gene: TRBJ1-6
clone size: NA
V gene: TRBV6-5
CDR3 DNA: TGTGCCAGCAGTTACTCGATTCAGGGAGACTCACCCCTCCACTTT
CDR3 protein: CASSYSIQGDSPLHF

D gene: NA
J gene: TRBJ2-1
clone size: few
V gene: TRBV14
CDR3 DNA: TGTGCCAGCAGCCAAGACCTTTCCTACAATGAGCAGTTCTTC
CDR3 protein: CASSQDLSYNEQFF

D gene: TRBD1
J gene: TRBJ1-5
clone size: few
V gene: TRBV7-8
CDR3 DNA: TGTGCCAGCAGTTTCGACAGGGGCGGTCAGCCCCAGCATTTT
CDR3 protein: CASSFDRGGQPQHF

D gene: NA
J gene: TRBJ2-7
clone size: NA
V gene: TRBV11-2
CDR3 DNA: TGTGCCAGCAGCTCCTCGACGGCCCAGGACGAGCAGTACTTC
CDR3 protein: CASSSSTAQDEQYF

D gene: TRBD2
J gene: TRBJ2-1
clone size: NA
V gene: TRBV30
CDR3 DNA: TGTGCCTGGAGTGTGGGACTAGCGGCCAATGAGCAGTTCTTC
CDR3 protein: CAWSVGLAANEQFF

D gene: TRBD1
J gene: TRBJ1-2
clone size: few
V gene: TRBV6-5
CDR3 DNA: TGTGCCAGCAGTCCTGGACAGGGGGCTAACTATGGCTACACCTTC
CDR3 protein: CASSPGQGANYGYTF

D gene: NA
J gene: TRBJ2-2
clone size: NA
V gene: TRBV11-2
CDR3 DNA: TGTGCCAGCAGCTTAGTCCTCGGCCGGGAGCTGTTTTTT
CDR3 protein: CASSLVLGRELFF

D gene: TRBD2
J gene: TRBJ2-1
clone size: few
V gene: TRBV5-1
CDR3 DNA: TGCGCCAGCAGCATCACGGGACTAGAGCAGTTCTTC
CDR3 protein: CASSITGLEQFF

D gene: NA
J gene: TRBJ2-7
clone size: few
V gene: TRBV7-2
CDR3 DNA: TGTGCCAGCAGCTCGCGAGGGGCAGGGCCCTACGAGCAGTACTTC
CDR3 protein: CASSSRGAGPYEQYF

D gene: NA
J gene: TRBJ2-5
clone size: few
V gene: TRBV2
CDR3 DNA: TGTGCCAGCTCGGGTATCAGGAGCCAAGAGACCCAGTACTTC
CDR3 protein: CASSGIRSQETQYF

D gene: NA
J gene: TRBJ2-7
clone size: NA
V gene: TRBV5-4
CDR3 DNA: TGTGCCAGCAGCTTGCCAGGGGTGAACTACGAGCAGTACTTC
CDR3 protein: CASSLPGVNYEQYF

D gene: TRBD1
J gene: TRBJ1-5
clone size: many
V gene: TRBV5-1
CDR3 DNA: TGCGCCAGCAGCCCCACCGGGACAGGGGGCAATCAGCCCCAGCATTTT
CDR3 protein: CASSPTGTGGNQPQHF

D gene: TRBD1
J gene: TRBJ2-1
clone size: few
V gene: TRBV5-1
CDR3 DNA: TGCGCCAGCAGCCCTCCCGGGACAGGGGGGGGCAATGAGCAGTTCTTC
CDR3 protein: CASSPPGTGGGNEQFF

D gene: NA
J gene: TRBJ2-3
clone size: NA
V gene: TRBV20-1
CDR3 DNA: TGCAGTGCTAGAGAGGGGGGTGTCACAGATACGCAGTATTTT
CDR3 protein: CSAREGGVTDTQYF

D gene: NA
J gene: TRBJ1-5
clone size: few
V gene: TRBV18
CDR3 DNA: TGTGCCAGCTCACGGGACCTTAGTCCCAATCAGCCCCAGCATTTT
CDR3 protein: CASSRDLSPNQPQHF

D gene: NA
J gene: TRBJ1-4
clone size: few
V gene: TRBV6-6
CDR3 DNA: TGTGCCAGCAGTTACCTCACGCCCAATGAAAAACTGTTTTTT
CDR3 protein: CASSYLTPNEKLFF

D gene: TRBD2
J gene: TRBJ2-7
clone size: few
V gene: TRBV19
CDR3 DNA: TGTGCCAGTAGTAACGCGGGAGACGACGAGCAGTACTTC
CDR3 protein: CASSNAGDDEQYF